The 7 T cell receptor beta chains below all came from one sample that was sequenced in a study of OX40 agonist ivuxolimab in advanced cancers. The table came from immunoSEQ multiplex PCR; TCRdb's copy has only in-frame clones and leaves some out. This table holds tens of thousands of clones, roughly nine tenths found once. The sample here was CD4+ or CD8+ T cells sorted from blood, taken in a trial of the OX40 agonist ivuxolimab. These receptors originate from an adult with an advanced solid tumor such as melanoma, head and neck, liver or kidney cancer.

This chain connects TRBV5-6 to TRBJ2-1; D is perhaps TRBD1 (6 bases). The CDR3 has 15 residues. Germline assignment: CDR1 SGHDT and CDR2 YYEEEE. Trimming took off 1 base at V and 0 bases at J, with 8 bases between the two ends. The CDR3 DNA follows: TGTGCCAGCAGCTTGAGAGGGGGCTCCTACAATGAGCAGTTCTTC. It encodes CASSLRGGSYNEQFF.

V is TRBV25-1 and J is TRBJ1-2, with 12 bases lining up with TRBD1. CDR1 MGHDK and CDR2 SYGVNS come from the germline V gene. Trimming removed 0 bases from V and 3 bases from J; junction bases left unmatched: 8. The CDR3 is 18 amino acids. This CDR3 reads CASSEYEGTGGVYYGYTF. CDR3 sequence (DNA): TGTGCCAGCAGTGAATATGAAGGGACAGGGGGCGTTTACTATGGCTACACCTTC.

The V and J genes are TRBV7-3 and TRBJ2-1, with D unresolved. Germline CDR1 and CDR2: SGHTA and FQGTGA. The CDR3 contains 14 residues. Trimming stripped 0 bases from V and 6 bases from J, with 9 bases between. The CDR3 reads CASSLTDLVNEQFF. The CDR3 region has the DNA TGTGCCAGCAGCTTAACGGATTTGGTCAATGAGCAGTTCTTC. Full variable domain (missing parts from reference TRBV7-3 and TRBJ2-1): GAGVSQTPSNKVTEKGKYVELRCDPISGHTALYWYRQSLGQGPEFLIYFQGTGAADDSGLPNDRFFAVRPEGSVSTLKIQRTERGDSAVYLCASSLTDLVNEQFFGPGTRLTVL.

The CDR3 protein is CASSPDLGDQYF. For the CDR3, the DNA is TGTGCCAGCTCCCCCGACCTCGGGGACCAGTACTTC. J is TRBJ2-5 and V is TRBV18; TRBD2 is a possible D gene (5 bases). The germline V gene encodes CDR1 KGHSH and CDR2 LQKENI. The CDR3 runs 12 residues. Trimming took 6 bases from V and 10 from J, leaving 15 bases between them.

This clone is a singleton in its sample. The chain carries TRBV5-1 and TRBJ2-2; TRBD1 matches at 8 bases. The CDR3 runs to 15 residues. Per the germline V gene, CDR1 is SGHRS and CDR2 is YFSETQ. Trimming took 4 bases from V and 5 from J; bases not matched to a gene: 7. For the CDR3, the DNA is TGCGCCAGCAGCCGGGACAGGATGGGGACCGGGGAGCTGTTTTTT. Protein product: CASSRDRMGTGELFF.

The V gene is TRBV9, the J gene TRBJ1-1; a possible D gene is TRBD1 (6 bases). This CDR3 has 16 residues. V was clipped by 0 bases and J by 7 bases, with 19 bases between them. CDR1 is SGDLS, CDR2 YYNGEE, per germline. The CDR3 protein is CASSVDFGGARGEAFF. CDR3 in DNA: TGTGCCAGCAGCGTAGATTTTGGGGGGGCACGGGGTGAAGCTTTCTTT.

The rearrangement uses TRBV30 and TRBJ2-7, with D perhaps matching TRBD2 (5 bases). Trimming took off 1 base at V and 1 base at J, with 17 bases between the two ends. Germline-derived CDR1 and CDR2 are GTSNPN and SVGIG (reference sequence). The CDR3 extends over 16 amino acids. CDR3 sequence reads: CAWSEVAVSVSYEQYF. The CDR3 DNA follows: TGTGCCTGGAGTGAGGTTGCGGTTAGCGTGTCCTACGAGCAGTACTTC.